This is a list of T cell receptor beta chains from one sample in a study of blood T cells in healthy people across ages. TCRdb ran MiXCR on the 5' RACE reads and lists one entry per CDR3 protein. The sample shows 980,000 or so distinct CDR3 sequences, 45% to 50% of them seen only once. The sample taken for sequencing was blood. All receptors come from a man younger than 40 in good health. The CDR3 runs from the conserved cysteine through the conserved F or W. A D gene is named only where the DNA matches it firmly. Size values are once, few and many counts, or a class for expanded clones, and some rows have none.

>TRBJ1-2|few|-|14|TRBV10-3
CAISEGDGYYGYTF
TGTGCCATCAGTGAGGGGGACGGATACTATGGCTACACCTTC
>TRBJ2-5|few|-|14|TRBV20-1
CSARDWVKEETQYF
TGCAGTGCTAGAGATTGGGTCAAGGAAGAGACCCAGTACTTC
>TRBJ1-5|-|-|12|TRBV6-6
CASSILGQPQHF
TGTGCCAGCTCTATATTGGGTCAGCCCCAGCATTTT
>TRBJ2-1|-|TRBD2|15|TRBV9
CASSVALAGTSEQFF
TGTGCCAGCAGCGTAGCCTTAGCGGGGACTAGTGAGCAGTTCTTC
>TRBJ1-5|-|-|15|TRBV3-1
CASSPASGAGQPQHF
TGTGCCAGCAGCCCGGCTTCGGGGGCGGGTCAGCCCCAGCATTTT
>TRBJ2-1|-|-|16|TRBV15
CATSRDGDGQYNEQFF
TGTGCCACCAGCAGAGATGGCGATGGACAGTACAATGAGCAGTTCTTC
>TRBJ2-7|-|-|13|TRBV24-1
CATSDPISYEQYF
TGTGCCACCAGTGACCCGATTTCCTACGAGCAGTACTTC
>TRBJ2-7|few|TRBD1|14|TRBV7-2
CASSLGGTGSEQYF
TGTGCCAGCAGCCTTGGAGGGACAGGCTCCGAGCAGTACTTC
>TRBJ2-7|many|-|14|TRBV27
CASSFTGLSYEQYF
TGTGCCAGCAGTTTTACAGGGCTCTCCTACGAGCAGTACTTC
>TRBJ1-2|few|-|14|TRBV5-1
CASGGTEANYGYTF
TGCGCCAGCGGAGGGACGGAAGCTAACTATGGCTACACCTTC
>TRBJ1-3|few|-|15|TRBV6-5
CASSQGQLSGNTIYF
TGTGCCAGCAGCCAAGGACAGCTCTCTGGAAACACCATATATTTT
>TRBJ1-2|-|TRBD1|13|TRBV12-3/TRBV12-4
CASSCGTESGYTF
TGTGCCAGCAGTTGCGGGACAGAAAGTGGCTACACCTTC
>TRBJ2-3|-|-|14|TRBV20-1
CSGNGAGASDTQYF
TGCAGTGGGAACGGGGCGGGGGCCTCGGATACGCAGTATTTT
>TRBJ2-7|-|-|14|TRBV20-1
CGASPLVLSYEQYF
TGCGGTGCTAGTCCCCTAGTCCTATCCTACGAGCAGTACTTC
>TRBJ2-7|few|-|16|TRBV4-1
CASSQGGVGLSYEQYF
TGCGCCAGCAGCCAAGGGGGTGTAGGGCTCTCCTACGAGCAGTACTTC
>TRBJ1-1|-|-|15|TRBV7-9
CASSETGGSKTEAFF
TGTGCCAGCAGCGAGACGGGGGGCTCGAAGACTGAAGCTTTCTTT
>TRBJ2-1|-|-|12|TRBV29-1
CSAVIGGNEQFF
TGCAGCGCCGTAATTGGGGGCAATGAGCAGTTCTTC
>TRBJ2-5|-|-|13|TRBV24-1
CATSEAYQETQYF
TGTGCCACCAGTGAGGCGTACCAAGAGACCCAGTACTTC
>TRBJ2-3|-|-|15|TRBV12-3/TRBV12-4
CASRQLRGREDTQYF
TGTGCCAGCAGGCAACTAAGGGGGAGGGAAGATACGCAGTATTTT
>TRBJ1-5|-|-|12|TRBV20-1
CSANRDAQPQHF
TGCAGTGCTAACAGGGATGCCCAGCCCCAGCATTTT
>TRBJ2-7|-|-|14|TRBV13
CASSLGRDWGEQYF
TGTGCCAGCAGCTTAGGGAGGGACTGGGGCGAGCAGTACTTC
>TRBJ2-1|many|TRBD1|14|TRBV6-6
CASSPGQGVNEQFF
TGTGCCAGCAGTCCGGGACAGGGGGTCAATGAGCAGTTCTTC
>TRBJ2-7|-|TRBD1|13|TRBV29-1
CSVTTTGAYEQYF
TGCAGCGTTACAACGACAGGGGCCTACGAGCAGTACTTC
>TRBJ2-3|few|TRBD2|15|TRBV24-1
CATSDRGGTGDTQYF
TGTGCCACCAGTGACCGCGGGGGGACCGGGGATACGCAGTATTTT
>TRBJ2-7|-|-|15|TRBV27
CASSQNPGVTYEQYF
TGTGCCAGCAGCCAAAACCCGGGGGTCACCTACGAGCAGTACTTC
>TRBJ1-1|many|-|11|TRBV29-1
CSAGRNTEAFF
TGCAGCGCTGGAAGGAACACTGAAGCTTTCTTT
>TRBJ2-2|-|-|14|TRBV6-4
CASSVEGSTGELFF
TGTGCCAGCAGTGTTGAGGGGAGCACCGGGGAGCTGTTTTTT
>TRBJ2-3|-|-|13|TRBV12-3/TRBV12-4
CASKEFSTDTQYF
TGTGCCAGCAAGGAGTTTAGCACAGATACGCAGTATTTT
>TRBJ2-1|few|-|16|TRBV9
CASGRGGTDFYNEQFF
TGTGCCAGCGGCAGGGGTGGGACGGACTTCTACAATGAGCAGTTCTTC
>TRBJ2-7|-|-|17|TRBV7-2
CASSLARGTAFSYEQYF
TGTGCCAGCAGCTTAGCGCGCGGGACAGCTTTTTCCTACGAGCAGTACTTC
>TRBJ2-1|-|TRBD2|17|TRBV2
CASRNVLAGVRHNEQFF
TGTGCCAGCAGGAACGTCCTAGCGGGGGTGAGACACAATGAGCAGTTCTTC
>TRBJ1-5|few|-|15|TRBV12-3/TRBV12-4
CASRPGSASNQPQHF
TGTGCCAGCAGGCCTGGAAGCGCGAGCAATCAGCCCCAGCATTTT
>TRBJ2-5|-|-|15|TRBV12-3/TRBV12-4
CASSAVGSGDETQYF
TGTGCCAGCAGTGCCGTGGGTAGCGGTGACGAGACCCAGTACTTC
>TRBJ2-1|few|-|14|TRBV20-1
CSARTTGSYNEQFF
TGCAGTGCTAGAACGACAGGCTCCTACAATGAGCAGTTCTTC
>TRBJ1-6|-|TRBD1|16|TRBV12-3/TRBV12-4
CASSRGQGSYNSPLHF
TGTGCCAGCAGCCGGGGACAGGGGTCCTATAATTCACCCCTCCACTTT
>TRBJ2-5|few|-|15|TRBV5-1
CASSLSPGAQETQYF
TGCGCCAGCAGCTTGTCTCCGGGGGCCCAAGAGACCCAGTACTTC
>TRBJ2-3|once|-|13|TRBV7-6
CASSREPPIGQYF
TGTGCCAGCAGCCGGGAGCCCCCGATTGGGCAGTATTTT
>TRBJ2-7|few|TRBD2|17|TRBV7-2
CASSFTSGGRSSYEQYF
TGTGCCAGCAGCTTTACTAGCGGGGGCCGAAGCTCCTACGAGCAGTACTTC
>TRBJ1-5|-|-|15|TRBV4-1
CASSQVGESNQPQHF
TGCGCCAGCAGCCAAGTTGGGGAAAGCAATCAGCCCCAGCATTTT
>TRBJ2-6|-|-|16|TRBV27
CASRPTGSPGANVLTF
TGTGCCAGCAGACCCACAGGGTCCCCTGGGGCCAACGTCCTGACTTTC